The 30 T cell receptor beta chains listed next were all sequenced from one sample in a study of T cell repertoires in cytomegalovirus infection. TCRdb recomputed calls from the reads with MiXCR, one row per CDR3 protein. The data contain around 240,000 distinct CDR3 sequences, 20% to 25% of them singletons. The sequenced material came from CD8+ T cells from PBMCs. The receptors stem from a human donor in good health (CMV status not recorded). Some clones in this sample may be carry-over from other donors' samples.

In the case of this clonotype: Just one base apart from a much larger clone, this may be a read error. V usage is TRBV7-2 and J usage is TRBJ2-5, with a possible D match to TRBD1 (5 bases). Germline V gives CDR1 SGHTA, CDR2 FQGNSA. This CDR3 has 15 amino acids. CDR3 sequence reads: CASSSLTLGQETRYF. CDR3 DNA sequence: TGTGCCAGCAGCTCCTTGACACTGGGGCAAGAGACCCGGTACTTC.

This clonotype showed up just a few times. This chain uses TRBV15 with TRBJ1-2; no firm D call. CDR1 is LNHNV and CDR2 is YYDKDF in the germline V gene (reference sequence). The CDR3 consists of 15 residues. V was trimmed by 1 base and J by 8 bases, leaving 17 bases between them. The CDR3 protein is CATSRVPSEGWGYTF. The CDR3 coding sequence is TGTGCCACCAGCAGAGTCCCATCCGAAGGTTGGGGCTACACCTTC.

In its sample, this clonotype was seen a few times. The chain joins TRBV7-9 to TRBJ1-5; D perhaps matches TRBD1 (6 bases). This CDR3 is built from 17 residues. V was shortened by 5 bases and J by 1 base, with 18 bases between the two germline ends. CDR1 and CDR2 from the germline V gene are SEHNR and FQNEAQ (reference sequence). This CDR3 is CASSPDSSQGSNQPQHF. The DNA for the CDR3 is TGTGCCAGCAGCCCGGACTCCTCTCAGGGGAGCAATCAGCCCCAGCATTTT.

The chain joins TRBV20-1 to TRBJ1-2, with D possibly being TRBD1 (6 bases). There are 14 residues in the CDR3. The V gene's germline CDR1 is DFQATT and CDR2 SNEGSKA (reference sequence). V lost 2 bases, J lost 0 bases, and 10 bases lay in between. CDR3 loop: CSARQGLANYGYTF. DNA of the CDR3: TGCAGTGCTAGACAGGGGTTAGCTAACTATGGCTACACCTTC.

With respect to this clonotype: One junction end disagrees with the germline gene, perhaps due to a read error. This chain connects TRBV28 to TRBJ2-1; possibly TRBD1 or TRBD2 for D (6 bases each). The CDR3 is made up of 15 amino acids. Germline V gene sequence: CDR1 MDHEN, CDR2 SYDVKM. The chain's CDR3 is CAGSSPLGGHNEQFF. Here the CDR3 DNA reads TGTGCCGGCAGTTCCCCTCTCGGGGGCCACAATGAGCAGTTCTTC.

This rearrangement joins TRBV29-1 to TRBJ2-1; D is undetermined. The CDR3 consists of 10 residues. Deletions cut 4 bases from V and 8 bases from J, with 6 bases between. Germline loops: CDR1 SQVTM, CDR2 ANQGSEA. The CDR3 sequence is CSVVGYEQFF. In DNA form, the CDR3 reads TGCAGCGTTGTGGGTTATGAGCAGTTCTTC.

This clonotype was observed a few times. The chain recombines TRBV5-1 with TRBJ2-2; 8 bases line up with TRBD2. Germline CDR1 SGHRS, CDR2 YFSETQ. CDR3 length equals 17 residues. J gave up 0 bases and V 3 bases, and 7 bases lay outside the gene matches. CDR3 sequence (DNA): TGCGCCAGCAGCTCAAGCAGCGGGGGCACGAACACCGGGGAGCTGTTTTTT. Translated, it gives CASSSSSGGTNTGELFF. Drawing the rest from reference TRBV5-1 and TRBJ2-2, the complete variable domain is KAGVTQTPRYLIKTRGQQVTLSCSPISGHRSVSWYQQTPGQGLQFLFEYFSETQRNKGNFPGRFSGRQFSNSRSEMNVSTLELGDSALYLCASSSSSGGTNTGELFFGEGSRLTVL.

The chain has TRBV7-6 and TRBJ2-1; 8 bases align to TRBD2. This CDR3 comprises 14 residues. The V and J ends lost 5 bases and 6 bases, in that order; junction bases with no gene match: 6. Germline lookup yields CDR1 SGHVS and CDR2 FNYEAQ. DNA of the CDR3: TGTGCCAGCAGCCCAACGGCGGGGGGCAATGAGCAGTTCTTC. Its protein product is CASSPTAGGNEQFF.

The table lists this clonotype with a few counts. V is TRBV19 and J is TRBJ1-1; no clear D. Germline V gives CDR1 LNHDA, CDR2 SQIVND (reference sequence). The CDR3 contains 16 residues. V lost 5 bases, J lost 1 base, and 17 bases lay in between. CDR3 sequence: CASSAAVGRSNTEAFF. The CDR3 DNA reads TGTGCCAGTAGTGCGGCCGTCGGCCGCTCGAACACTGAAGCTTTCTTT.

V gene TRBV5-1 combines with J gene TRBJ1-4, with D uncertain. The V and J ends lost 0 bases and 4 bases respectively, with 10 bases between them. CDR1 and CDR2 from the germline V gene are SGHRS and YFSETQ. This CDR3 is built from 15 residues. The chain's CDR3 is CASSLEEQINEKLFF. The CDR3 nucleotides are TGCGCCAGCAGCTTGGAGGAACAGATTAATGAAAAACTGTTTTTT.

The chain couples TRBV28 to TRBJ1-1, with D uncertain. The CDR3 consists of 15 residues. CDR1 and CDR2 from the germline V gene are MDHEN and SYDVKM. V was shortened by 5 bases and J by 4 bases, with 17 bases between the two germline ends. The CDR3 spells CASSLRRVGITEAFF. The CDR3 nucleotides are TGTGCCAGCAGTCTTCGGAGGGTAGGGATCACTGAAGCTTTCTTT.

This clonotype was seen only a few times. The V call is TRBV2, the J call TRBJ2-5, with 9 bases that match TRBD2. The ends lost 1 base at V and 2 bases at J; junction bases unmatched: 5. The CDR3 is made up of 16 amino acids. Germline V gives CDR1 SNHLY, CDR2 FYNNEI. CDR3: CASSEGLAGPQETQYF. In DNA, the CDR3 is TGTGCCAGCAGTGAAGGGCTAGCGGGGCCTCAAGAGACCCAGTACTTC.

This clonotype was seen a handful of times. The rearrangement links TRBV20-1 to TRBJ1-5; no clear D gene. Germline values: CDR1 DFQATT, CDR2 SNEGSKA (reference sequence). Trimming removed 5 bases at V and 2 bases at J, with 16 bases between. This CDR3 is built from 15 residues. This chain's CDR3 is CSAPGGRSGNQPQHF. CDR3 nucleotide sequence: TGCAGTGCTCCAGGTGGCCGGTCTGGCAATCAGCCCCAGCATTTT.

Only a few counts were recorded for this clonotype. The chain carries TRBV7-8 and TRBJ2-5, with D hard to call. The germline gives CDR1 SGHVS, CDR2 FQNEAQ. V lost 1 base, J lost 5 bases, and 14 bases lay in between. This CDR3 region has 15 residues. The CDR3 DNA sequence: TGTGCCAGCAGCTTAGAGGCAGGAACCCCGGAGACCCAGTACTTC. Residues: CASSLEAGTPETQYF. The whole variable domain, filled in from reference TRBV7-8 and TRBJ2-5, reads GAGVSQSPRYKVAKRGQDVALRCDPISGHVSLFWYQQALGQGPEFLTYFQNEAQLDKSGLPSDRFFAERPEGSVSTLKIQRTQQEDSAVYLCASSLEAGTPETQYFGPGTRLLVL.

This clonotype was observed at least ten times. The chain combines TRBV20-1 with TRBJ2-5, with 11 bases lining up with TRBD2. The CDR3 runs to 14 residues. V lost 7 bases to trimming and J lost 2 bases; unmatched junction nucleotides: 6. The germline CDR1 and CDR2 sequences are DFQATT and SNEGSKA (reference sequence). The CDR3 nucleotides read TGCAGTGTTATGACTAGCGGGGATCAAGAGACCCAGTACTTC. It encodes CSVMTSGDQETQYF.

This clonotype was picked up a small number of times. This rearrangement joins TRBV20-1 to TRBJ1-1; TRBD1 agrees at 9 bases. The CDR3 runs to 15 residues. Losses at the gene ends were 6 bases for V and 1 base for J; bases not matched to a gene: 9. Germline V gene data show CDR1 as DFQATT and CDR2 as SNEGSKA (reference sequence). CDR3 in amino acids: CSAPRGGQGNTEAFF. As DNA, the CDR3 is TGCAGTGCCCCCCGTGGGGGACAGGGGAACACTGAAGCTTTCTTT.

The sample holds a few counts of this clonotype. V usage is TRBV28 and J usage is TRBJ2-3, with D hard to call. Trimming pared 3 bases from V and 2 bases from J, leaving 6 bases between. CDR1 is MDHEN, CDR2 SYDVKM, per germline. This CDR3 has 13 residues. The CDR3 loop reads CASSFVVTDTQYF. CDR3 DNA sequence: TGTGCCAGCAGTTTCGTCGTCACAGATACGCAGTATTTT. Full variable domain (missing parts from reference TRBV28 and TRBJ2-3): DVKVTQSSRYLVKRTGEKVFLECVQDMDHENMFWYRQDPGLGLRLIYFSYDVKMKEKGDIPEGYSVSREKKERFSLILESASTNQTSMYLCASSFVVTDTQYFGPGTRLTVL.

Worth noting for this clonotype: This may be a read error, as it is one base from a much larger clone. The gene calls are TRBV19 and TRBJ2-1; 7 nucleotides align to TRBD2. The CDR3 is 15 residues long. Germline CDR1 and CDR2: LNHDA and SQIVND (reference sequence). The CDR3 nucleotides are TGTACCAGTAGTATCGGGGGGTACTCCTACAATGAGCAGTTCTTC. Protein sequence: CTSSIGGYSYNEQFF.

This chain connects TRBV28 to TRBJ1-5, with 7 bases identical to TRBD1. CDR1 and CDR2 from the germline V gene are MDHEN and SYDVKM. With 3 bases clipped from V and 5 bases from J, the junction kept 10 bases outside the gene matches. This CDR3 has 16 residues. DNA of the CDR3: TGTGCCAGCAGTTTTCGGGCAGGGGGGAACGATCAGCCCCAGCATTTT. The encoded protein is CASSFRAGGNDQPQHF.

The chain uses TRBV15 and TRBJ2-3, with D possibly being TRBD1 (6 bases). V gave up 0 bases and J gave up 2 bases, with 12 bases separating them. CDR3 length: 16 amino acids. Looked up from germline, CDR1 is LNHNV and CDR2 is YYDKDF (reference sequence). The CDR3 reads CATSRDQGSYTDTQYF. CDR3 DNA sequence: TGTGCCACCAGCAGAGATCAGGGGTCTTACACAGATACGCAGTATTTT. The whole variable domain, filled in from reference TRBV15 and TRBJ2-3, reads DAMVIQNPRYQVTQFGKPVTLSCSQTLNHNVMYWYQQKSSQAPKLLFHYYDKDFNNEADTPDNFQSRRPNTSFCFLDIRSPGLGDTAMYLCATSRDQGSYTDTQYFGPGTRLTVL.

This clonotype was found many times. This chain uses TRBV7-2 with TRBJ2-7; 7 bases line up with TRBD2. The CDR3 consists of 13 residues. Germline V lookup: CDR1 SGHTA, CDR2 FQGNSA. The V and J ends lost 3 bases and 7 bases, in that order; junction bases with no gene match: 6. CDR3 amino acids: CASSLTSFQEQYF. The CDR3 coding sequence is TGTGCCAGCAGCTTGACTAGCTTCCAGGAGCAGTACTTC.

Only one count was recorded for this clonotype. A read error may produce the germline difference seen at one junction end. The chain recombines TRBV7-8 with TRBJ2-5; tentative D call: TRBD2 (7 bases). CDR3 length equals 13 residues. Germline V gives CDR1 SGHVS, CDR2 FQNEAQ. CDR3 sequence: CASSSGGQATQYF. The CDR3 DNA sequence: TGTGCCAGCAGCTCCGGGGGGCAAGCGACCCAGTACTTC.

The chain uses TRBV20-1 and TRBJ1-5; D not resolved. Trimming left V 5 bases short and J 0 bases short, with 14 bases between. The germline gives CDR1 DFQATT, CDR2 SNEGSKA (reference sequence). The CDR3 runs 15 residues. CDR3 DNA sequence: TGCAGTGCTCCCCCGACTCAATATAGCAATCAGCCCCAGCATTTT. Its translation: CSAPPTQYSNQPQHF.

V gene TRBV24-1 combines with J gene TRBJ1-1, with D unresolved. Trimming removed 4 bases at V and 1 base at J, with 9 bases between. The CDR3 contains 14 residues. Germline V gene sequence: CDR1 KGHDR, CDR2 SFDVKD. The CDR3 nucleotides are TGTGCCACCAGTGACCCGACACCGAACACTGAAGCTTTCTTT. Translating it yields CATSDPTPNTEAFF.

This chain connects TRBV28 to TRBJ2-7; TRBD1 matches 9 bases. CDR1 and CDR2 (germline): MDHEN, SYDVKM. J was trimmed by 5 bases and V by 4 bases; bases with no gene match: 9. The CDR3 loop spans 15 amino acids. In nucleotides, the CDR3 is TGTGCCAGCAGTTCCCCGACAGGGGGAGAAGACGAGCAGTACTTC. This sequence encodes CASSSPTGGEDEQYF.

This clonotype was counted at least ten times. The rearrangement links TRBV12-3 or TRBV12-4 to TRBJ1-3; D is uncertain. The CDR3 sequence is 13 residues long. Trimming pared 11 bases from V and 0 bases from J, leaving 11 bases between. CDR3 protein: CAAGVHSGNTIYF. CDR3 nucleotide sequence: TGTGCCGCCGGGGTCCACTCTGGAAACACCATATATTTT.

Only a few counts were recorded for this clonotype. The chain couples TRBV11-1 to TRBJ2-7; the D gene is possibly TRBD2 (6 bases). Trimming stripped 5 bases from V and 2 bases from J, with 19 bases between. Germline CDR1 SGHAT, CDR2 FQDESV (reference sequence). The CDR3 spans 16 residues. CDR3 in DNA: TGTGCCAGCAGCACAGGAGGGGCCGGGAGTCCCTACGAGCAGTACTTC. Its translation: CASSTGGAGSPYEQYF. The variable domain in full, with the rest retrieved from reference TRBV11-1 and TRBJ2-7, is EAEVAQSPRYKITEKSQAVAFWCDPISGHATLYWYRQILGQGPELLVQFQDESVVDDSQLPKDRFSAERLKGVDSTLKIQPAELGDSAMYLCASSTGGAGSPYEQYFGPGTRLTVT.

This chain uses TRBV7-6 with TRBJ2-3; TRBD2 aligns across 9 bases. Germline trimming cut 5 bases from V and 3 bases from J; bases unmatched to any gene: 9. The CDR3 extends over 16 amino acids. Germline V gives CDR1 SGHVS, CDR2 FNYEAQ. In nucleotides, the CDR3 is TGTGCCAGCAGCCCCCGGGGGACTAGCAAGACAGATACGCAGTATTTT. Encoded protein: CASSPRGTSKTDTQYF.

Details on this clonotype: A junction end diverges from the germline sequence, so it may reflect a read error. The chain carries TRBV11-2 and TRBJ2-3; D is unclear. The germline V gene has CDR1 SGHAT and CDR2 FQNNGV. The CDR3 is 15 amino acids. The CDR3 DNA reads TGTGCCAGCAGCTTAGGCACCCTAAGCACAGATGCGCAGTATTTT. It is translated as CASSLGTLSTDAQYF.

This clonotype was detected ten times or more. The rearrangement uses TRBV11-2 and TRBJ1-1; the D gene is possibly TRBD1 (5 bases). Looked up from germline, CDR1 is SGHAT and CDR2 is FQNNGV. Between the trimmed V and J ends, which lost 5 bases and 7 bases, there was a span of 14 bases. The CDR3 runs 13 residues. The CDR3 sequence is CASSAASGSEAFF. CDR3 DNA: TGTGCCAGCAGCGCAGCTTCAGGGAGTGAAGCTTTCTTT.